The rows below give T cell receptor beta chains drawn from one sample of a study of T-cell memory formation after mild COVID-19. TCRdb reprocessed the 5' RACE reads via MiXCR and lists one record per CDR3 protein. The sample has 200,000 to 250,000 distinct CDR3 sequences, around 9.5% seen once; the top ten hold roughly 3.5%. Specimen: PBMCs or a T cell subset sorted from them (not recorded which). These receptors all come from a man younger than 35 who had mild COVID-19 (a few samples of this study predate the infection). Cell type and time point are not known. Each CDR3 is given with its conserved first and last residue. The D gene is left open where the match is weak. Size is stated for part of the rows, as once, few or many counts, or as a class when the clone is expanded.

clone size	D gene	J gene	V gene	CDR3 protein	CDR3 DNA
.	.	TRBJ2-7	TRBV2	CASRKDGSYEQYF	TGTGCCAGCAGGAAGGACGGCTCCTACGAGCAGTACTTC
few	.	TRBJ1-6	TRBV6-6	CASSYGGGSPLHF	TGTGCCAGCAGTTACGGGGGAGGATCACCCCTCCACTTT
many	.	TRBJ2-1	TRBV12-3/TRBV12-4	CASSFGVKSYNEQFF	TGTGCCAGCAGTTTCGGCGTCAAGTCCTACAATGAGCAGTTCTTC
many	.	TRBJ1-4	TRBV28	CASSFGAGDGEKLFF	TGTGCCAGCAGTTTTGGAGCTGGGGACGGTGAAAAACTGTTTTTT
few	.	TRBJ1-1	TRBV7-2	CASSLERHPGTEAFF	TGTGCCAGCAGCTTAGAGCGGCACCCGGGGACTGAAGCTTTCTTT
.	.	TRBJ2-5	TRBV9	CASSVAPQETQYF	TGTGCCAGCAGCGTAGCCCCGCAAGAGACCCAGTACTTC
.	TRBD1	TRBJ1-3	TRBV4-1	CASSQVLPTGTGIRVSGNTIYF	TGCGCCAGCAGCCAAGTTTTACCCACCGGGACAGGAATAAGAGTCTCTGGAAACACCATATATTTT
.	.	TRBJ1-1	TRBV18	CASSPARLGNTEAFF	TGTGCCAGCTCACCAGCCAGGCTTGGGAACACTGAAGCTTTCTTT
many	.	TRBJ2-5	TRBV19	CASSMTVIQETQYF	TGTGCCAGTAGTATGACGGTTATCCAAGAGACCCAGTACTTC
many	.	TRBJ1-1	TRBV19	CASSNHELTEAFF	TGTGCCAGTAGTAACCATGAGCTCACTGAAGCTTTCTTT
few	.	TRBJ1-1	TRBV3-1	CASSRGPTGFEAFF	TGTGCCAGCAGCCGAGGCCCCACCGGTTTTGAAGCTTTCTTT
few	.	TRBJ1-6	TRBV4-3	CASSQAVNSYNSPLHF	TGCGCCAGCAGCCAAGCGGTAAACTCCTATAATTCACCCCTCCACTTT
.	.	TRBJ2-7	TRBV19	CASRSLRGSSSYEQYF	TGTGCCAGTAGATCCCTTCGCGGGTCGAGCTCCTACGAGCAGTACTTC
many	TRBD2	TRBJ2-5	TRBV23-1	CATLLWAGGHSETQYF	TGCGCCACCCTCCTGTGGGCGGGGGGCCATTCAGAGACCCAGTACTTC
few	.	TRBJ2-5	TRBV7-9	CASSFWGAPQETQYF	TGTGCCAGCAGCTTTTGGGGGGCCCCCCAAGAGACCCAGTACTTC
few	TRBD1	TRBJ2-5	TRBV3-1	CASSPGLGQGARETQYF	TGTGCCAGCAGCCCCGGACTGGGACAGGGGGCGCGGGAGACCCAGTACTTC
few	TRBD1	TRBJ1-6	TRBV4-1	CASSQADRVGSPLHF	TGCGCCAGCAGCCAAGCCGACAGGGTCGGTTCACCCCTCCACTTT
many	.	TRBJ2-7	TRBV5-1	CASSLVSGTYEQYF	TGCGCCAGCAGCTTGGTTAGCGGCACCTACGAGCAGTACTTC
many	TRBD2	TRBJ2-3	TRBV5-6	CASGLAGSTDTQYF	TGTGCCAGCGGGTTAGCGGGGAGCACAGATACGCAGTATTTT
many	.	TRBJ1-3	TRBV7-3	CASSAGSLTSGNTIYF	TGTGCCAGCAGCGCGGGAAGCCTCACCTCTGGAAACACCATATATTTT
many	.	TRBJ1-2	TRBV5-6	CASSSGLGGYTF	TGTGCCAGCAGCTCGGGGCTGGGGGGCTACACCTTC
.	.	TRBJ2-7	TRBV6-1	CASSDPQRSSYEQYF	TGTGCCAGCAGTGACCCGCAGAGGAGCTCCTACGAGCAGTACTTC
few	TRBD1	TRBJ1-1	TRBV7-2	CASSFQGAVGTEAFF	TGTGCCAGCAGCTTTCAGGGGGCGGTGGGGACTGAAGCTTTCTTT
many	TRBD2	TRBJ2-5	TRBV9	CASSVAGGLVETQYF	TGTGCCAGCAGCGTAGCGGGGGGGCTGGTTGAGACCCAGTACTTC
.	.	TRBJ2-5	TRBV6-2/TRBV6-3	CASSHTGETQYF	TGTGCCAGCAGTCACACGGGAGAGACCCAGTACTTC